This TCR beta chain was sequenced for a study of T cell responses to AZD1222 COVID-19 vaccine (dated by TCRdb to about 2021). Study-wide context: AZD1222 recipients given second doses at about 4 weeks or at about 12 weeks were pooled, since spike-specific TCR depth and breadth were not found to differ between the two schedules. A total of around 240 trial participants underwent TCR sequencing, of whom about 200 received two doses of AZD1222 and around 26 received two doses of the MenACWY control vaccine. Enrollment into the trials was organized by age into subgroups of 18-55, 56-69 and 70-plus years, and those subgroups contained approximately 150, 30 and 60 TCR-sequenced participants, respectively. Study-level results and caveats: In the small 56-69-year group, the increase in depth fell short of significance, most likely because of low power. Participants were mostly white British, with more females than males. The authors suggested clonal diversity may have been underestimated. Because no day 14 peak-response samples were available, repertoires were characterized only after the peak T cell response. Vaccine-associated CD4 TCRs spanned the whole spike protein, with dominant responses in regions 160-218 and 743-854. Epitopes outside the regions mutated in the B.1.351 and B.1.1.7 variants were reportedly recognized by nearly half of the unique spike-specific TCRs. After two AZD1222 doses, both the breadth and the depth of spike-specific TCRs were significantly higher than at day 0 and than in MenACWY recipients. Conclusions about previously exposed vaccinees are limited, since just five or six AZD1222 recipients were seropositive for SARS-CoV-2 at baseline.

The CDR3 regions of human TCRbeta chains were subjected to immunosequencing. On the authors' methods: Repertoire TCRs were checked for matches against a reference library of SARS-CoV-2-specific TCRs that had been generated using the MIRA antigen-specificity platform. Breadth was defined as the fraction of unique TCRs that were SARS-CoV-2-associated. Depth was defined as the fraction of total T cells that were SARS-CoV-2-associated. Using the MIRA data, each spike-specific TCR was assigned both to the spike region to which the TCR was reactive and to a CD4 or CD8 class. Log10-transformed breadth and depth values were compared by one-way ANOVA with Sidak's multiple comparisons tests. Imported from immuneACCESS, the table was reduced by TCRdb to in-frame sequences with V and J called. These copies leave out some clones; in studies compared against another copy, an unresolved V gene accounts for under half, and the cause of the remainder is not known. That table is the source of V, J and clone size, and D and trimming were worked out from the DNA. A total of tens of thousands of clones appear in this sample, around nine tenths of them only once. 2.2% of the sample is in the top ten clones.

The time point label of this sample denotes: baseline before first vaccination. The vaccinee samples were drawn from two UK trials, COV001 and COV002, one of which was a single-blind randomized controlled phase 2/3 trial testing AZD1222 (ChAdOx1 nCoV-19) in healthy adults. Trial participant PBMC samples were collected at day 0 and day 28 after the second dose for TCRbeta chain sequencing. In regard to this clone: No antigen is known for it. No clone much larger than this one lies a single base away; base qualities are absent.

Trimming takes 2 bases from V and 7 bases from J, and the germline ends sit 17 bases apart. CDR1 and CDR2, looked up from the germline V gene, are SGHTA and FQGNSA. From the cysteine through the phenylalanine, the CDR3 covers 16 amino acids. Of all the DNA, just the CDR3 is kept, 48 bases in frame from base 1. Recombination joined TRBV7-2 with TRBJ2-2; TRBD1 is possibly the D segment (6 matching bases). Sample: peripheral blood, taken on day 0 of AZD1222 vaccination. The sequence came from an adult in good health. The nucleotide sequence is TGTGCCAGCAGCTTACCGGCAGGGGCGCAGGGCGGGGAGCTGTTTTTT. Translated, this is CASSLPAGAQGGELFF.